A single sample gave rise to the 21 T cell receptor beta chains below, sequenced in a study of shared clonotypes between healthy human individuals. Libraries were prepared by immunoSEQ multiplex PCR; TCRdb keeps only in-frame clonotypes and omits some of them. The sample has 2 million to 2.5 million clones, more than 90% seen once. The specimen sequenced was naive CD4+ T cells sorted from blood. Noted subset: CD45RA+ positively selected. The receptors here all came from a young man in good health.

The chain uses TRBV7-2 and TRBJ2-7; no definite D call. This CDR3 comprises 14 residues. The V end lost 1 base, the J end lost 3 bases, and 10 bases lay between the germline ends. In germline, CDR1 is SGHTA, CDR2 FQGNSA. The CDR3: CASSLGNANYEQYF. The DNA of the CDR3 is TGTGCCAGCAGCTTAGGGAACGCAAACTACGAGCAGTACTTC.

V usage is TRBV5-6 and J usage is TRBJ2-5; 8 nucleotides align to TRBD2. CDR1 is SGHDT, CDR2 YYEEEE, per germline. The J segment lost 4 bases and the V segment lost 0 bases, leaving 8 bases of the junction unmatched. The CDR3 runs 16 residues. Here the CDR3 DNA reads TGTGCCAGCAGCTTGGGGGTTTCCAGCGGGGGAGAGACCCAGTACTTC. It specifies CASSLGVSSGGETQYF.

A note on this clone: Within the sample, other DNA sequences also encode this same CDR3. The rearrangement uses TRBV9 and TRBJ2-5; 8 nucleotides agree with TRBD2. V shed 5 bases, J shed 2 bases, and the junction held 5 bases outside the gene matches. The germline CDR1 and CDR2 sequences are SGDLS and YYNGEE. The CDR3 contains 14 residues. The CDR3 sequence is CASSLAGLQETQYF. The CDR3 nucleotides are TGTGCCAGCAGTTTAGCGGGGTTACAAGAGACCCAGTACTTC.

This sequence joins TRBV10-2 and TRBJ1-2; 10 nucleotides match TRBD1. The CDR3 consists of 14 residues. With 6 bases clipped from V and 7 bases from J, the junction kept 8 bases outside the gene matches. The germline CDR1 and CDR2 sequences are WSHSY and SAAADI. CDR3 nucleotides: TGCGCCAGCAGAGGGACAGGGGAAATAGGTGGCTACACCTTC. Encoded protein: CASRGTGEIGGYTF.

As for this clone: The same CDR3 is also encoded by other DNA sequences in this sample. The V gene is TRBV6-5, the J gene TRBJ1-1; 7 bases fit TRBD1. From germline, CDR1 is MNHEY and CDR2 SVGAGI. The CDR3 loop spans 13 amino acids. With 5 bases clipped from V and 1 base from J, the junction kept 1 base outside the gene matches. CDR3 nucleotide sequence: TGTGCCAGCAGTCGACAGGGGAACACTGAAGCTTTCTTT. It encodes CASSRQGNTEAFF.

The V call is TRBV19, the J call TRBJ2-7; D not resolved. The ends were cut back, 5 bases at V and 3 bases at J, with 11 bases in the middle. CDR1 and CDR2 (germline): LNHDA, SQIVND (reference sequence). The CDR3 runs 13 residues. The CDR3 is CASSVLRNYEQYF. The CDR3 DNA sequence: TGTGCCAGTAGTGTGCTCAGGAACTACGAGCAGTACTTC.

About this clone: The sample has other DNA sequences that encode this CDR3 too. This chain links TRBV4-3 with TRBJ1-5; D remains ambiguous. With 0 bases removed from V and 0 bases from J, the gap between germline ends came to 6 bases. Germline V gene sequence: CDR1 LGHNA, CDR2 YSLEER. CDR3 size: 15 residues. CDR3 amino acids: CASSQDPDSNQPQHF. In nucleotides, the CDR3 is TGCGCCAGCAGCCAAGACCCGGATAGCAATCAGCCCCAGCATTTT.

The chain is built from TRBV10-3 and TRBJ2-1; D remains unclear. The germline V gene encodes CDR1 ENHRY and CDR2 SYGVKD. Trimming took 4 bases from V and 6 from J, leaving 22 bases between them. The CDR3 has 17 residues. CDR3 in amino acids: CAISVEPKGSGRNEQFF. In DNA, the CDR3 is TGTGCCATCAGTGTGGAACCCAAGGGCTCGGGTCGCAATGAGCAGTTCTTC.

Points on this clone: Other DNA sequences in the same sample also yield this CDR3. This chain connects TRBV7-9 to TRBJ2-2; TRBD1 matches at 7 bases. The CDR3 sequence is 16 residues long. With 0 bases clipped from V and 0 bases from J, the junction kept 1 base outside the gene matches. Germline V gene data show CDR1 as SEHNR and CDR2 as FQNEAQ (reference sequence). The CDR3 DNA follows: TGTGCCAGCAGCTTAGCGGGGACAGCGAACACCGGGGAGCTGTTTTTT. Its translation: CASSLAGTANTGELFF.

This chain links TRBV2 with TRBJ1-6; 7 nucleotides agree with TRBD1. Trimming removed 8 bases from V and 8 bases from J; junction bases left unmatched: 6. Germline CDR1 SNHLY, CDR2 FYNNEI. The CDR3 has 13 amino acids. CDR3 amino acids: CASRDSLDSPLHF. The CDR3 bases are TGTGCCAGCCGGGACAGTCTAGATTCACCCCTCCACTTT.

The chain joins TRBV19 to TRBJ2-3, with a tentative D call TRBD2 (5 bases). The CDR3 spans 14 residues. V was clipped by 6 bases and J by 1 base, with 11 bases between them. Germline V lookup: CDR1 LNHDA, CDR2 SQIVND (reference sequence). CDR3 sequence reads: CASSLAGGTDTQYF. The DNA for the CDR3 is TGTGCCAGTAGCCTGGCCGGGGGCACAGATACGCAGTATTTT.

The rearrangement joins TRBV5-1 to TRBJ2-3; 7 bases are a match to TRBD1. From germline, CDR1 is SGHRS and CDR2 YFSETQ. The CDR3 runs 13 residues. The V gene end was trimmed by 4 bases and the J gene end by 6 bases; junction bases not matched to a gene: 5. This chain's CDR3 is CASSPGGRDTQYF. The CDR3 DNA follows: TGCGCCAGCAGCCCAGGGGGTCGGGATACGCAGTATTTT.

About this clone: The sample carries other DNA sequences with the same CDR3. This sequence joins TRBV4-1 and TRBJ2-2, with no clear D. The V end lost 1 base, the J end lost 1 base, and 4 bases lay between the germline ends. This CDR3 region has 14 residues. The germline gives CDR1 MGHRA, CDR2 YSYEKL. The CDR3 DNA reads as TGCGCCAGCAGCCAAGGAGAGAACACCGGGGAGCTGTTTTTT. Protein: CASSQGENTGELFF.

The chain combines TRBV15 with TRBJ1-2; tentative D call: TRBD1 (6 bases). V was clipped by 0 bases and J by 6 bases, with 8 bases between them. Looked up from germline, CDR1 is LNHNV and CDR2 is YYDKDF (reference sequence). The CDR3 consists of 13 residues. CDR3 amino acids: CATSREAGDGYTF. The CDR3 DNA reads as TGTGCCACCAGCAGAGAGGCAGGGGATGGCTACACCTTC. Combining the CDR3 with reference TRBV15 and TRBJ1-2 gives the whole variable domain DAMVIQNPRYQVTQFGKPVTLSCSQTLNHNVMYWYQQKSSQAPKLLFHYYDKDFNNEADTPDNFQSRRPNTSFCFLDIRSPGLGDTAMYLCATSREAGDGYTFGSGTRLTVV.

Note on this clone: The same CDR3 can be traced to other DNA sequences in this sample. V and J are TRBV2 and TRBJ1-1, with D maybe TRBD1 (5 bases). CDR1 SNHLY and CDR2 FYNNEI come from the germline V gene. This CDR3 is 13 amino acids long. V lost 4 bases, J lost 5 bases, and 11 bases lay in between. The CDR3 spells CASSVQGGTEAFF. The CDR3 bases are TGTGCCAGCAGTGTCCAGGGTGGGACTGAAGCTTTCTTT.

The J gene is TRBJ1-4, the V gene TRBV18, with 7 bases matching TRBD1. The CDR3 consists of 13 residues. After removal of 2 bases from V and 10 bases from J, the junction contained 4 bases not matched to a gene. Germline V gives CDR1 KGHSH, CDR2 LQKENI. The DNA for the CDR3 is TGTGCCAGCTCACCAGCCTCAGGGGGAAAACTGTTTTTT. This gives the protein CASSPASGGKLFF.

This chain joins TRBV28 and TRBJ2-1; 7 bases map to TRBD1. Trimming took 6 bases from V and 4 from J; bases not matched to a gene: 12. The CDR3 runs to 16 residues. CDR1 MDHEN and CDR2 SYDVKM come from the germline V gene. The CDR3 DNA sequence: TGTGCCAGCAGATTACAGGGGAAGACCCTTTACAATGAGCAGTTCTTC. It codes for CASRLQGKTLYNEQFF.

V usage is TRBV2 and J usage is TRBJ2-7; weak D call: TRBD1 (6 bases). CDR1 SNHLY and CDR2 FYNNEI come from the germline V gene. Deletions cut 10 bases from V and 1 base from J, with 17 bases between. The CDR3 covers 14 residues. The CDR3 spells CATYRDILSYEQYF. For the CDR3, the DNA is TGTGCCACTTACCGGGACATACTGTCCTACGAGCAGTACTTC. Filled out from reference TRBV2 and TRBJ2-7, the complete variable domain reads EPEVTQTPSHQVTQMGQEVILRCVPISNHLYFYWYRQILGQKVEFLVSFYNNEISEKSEIFDDQFSVERPDGSNFTLKIRSTKLEDSAMYFCATYRDILSYEQYFGPGTRLTVT.

V gene TRBV5-1 combines with J gene TRBJ1-5, with 10 bases matching TRBD1. Trimming cost V 6 bases and J 1 base; bases outside gene matches: 16. Germline values: CDR1 SGHRS, CDR2 YFSETQ. CDR3 length: 19 residues. The CDR3 region has the DNA TGCGCCAGCATCTTCCACCGGGACAGGGGCTTGTTAAGCAATCAGCCCCAGCATTTT. This translates into CASIFHRDRGLLSNQPQHF. The full variable domain, in which reference TRBV5-1 and TRBJ1-5 provide the parts outside the CDR3, is KAGVTQTPRYLIKTRGQQVTLSCSPISGHRSVSWYQQTPGQGLQFLFEYFSETQRNKGNFPGRFSGRQFSNSRSEMNVSTLELGDSALYLCASIFHRDRGLLSNQPQHFGDGTRLSIL.

The rearrangement links TRBV29-1 to TRBJ2-1, with TRBD2 identical over 10 bases. J was trimmed by 4 bases and V by 1 base; bases with no gene match: 4. Germline V CDR1 and CDR2: SQVTM, ANQGSEA. This CDR3 spans 15 amino acids. The CDR3 DNA is TGCAGCGTTGAAGGCACTAGCGGGGTATACAATGAGCAGTTCTTC. As protein: CSVEGTSGVYNEQFF.

V is TRBV14 and J is TRBJ2-4, with 8 bases aligning to TRBD2. Germline assignment: CDR1 SGHDN and CDR2 FVKESK. This CDR3 has 18 amino acids. V was pared by 6 bases and J by 3 bases, with 16 bases of the junction left unmatched. In DNA, the CDR3 is TGTGCCAGCAGTCGAAGGACTAGCTCCAGCGGGGGCAAAAACATTCAGTACTTC. It encodes CASSRRTSSSGGKNIQYF.